The next 22 T cell receptor beta chains were all read from a single sample in a study of beta chain features in type 1 diabetes. Study conclusions and caveats: When Type 1 diabetes patients were examined, their TCRB CDR3s proved moderately but significantly shorter in all four CD4+ subsets.

No antigen has been identified for these receptors. All of the isolated RNA was reverse transcribed, so expressed TCRB transcripts were sequenced. Generated by immunoSEQ multiplex PCR, the TCRdb table keeps only in-frame clones and is missing some. The table lists approximately 250,000 clones, about a tenth of them singletons. Sequencing input: naive CD4+ T cells from blood. The receptor source for this set is a man aged 25 to 40 with type 1 diabetes.

The gene calls are TRBV2 and TRBJ2-5; D is unresolved. The germline V gene encodes CDR1 SNHLY and CDR2 FYNNEI. CDR3 length: 13 amino acids. V was trimmed by 5 bases and J by 1 base, leaving 8 bases between them. CDR3 nucleotides: TGTGCCAGCAGTTTTACCGGCCAAGAGACCCAGTACTTC. Protein sequence: CASSFTGQETQYF.

V usage is TRBV2 and J usage is TRBJ1-3; weak D call: TRBD1 (6 bases). The CDR3 is 16 amino acids. Trimming took off 4 bases at V and 1 base at J, with 14 bases between the two ends. Looked up from germline, CDR1 is SNHLY and CDR2 is FYNNEI. The CDR3 bases are TGTGCCAGCAGTGGACCGGGACATCTTTCTGGAAACACCATATATTTT. Translation: CASSGPGHLSGNTIYF.

This chain uses TRBV18 with TRBJ2-3, with 7 nucleotides matching TRBD1. The ends lost 6 bases at V and 1 base at J; junction bases unmatched: 7. CDR3 size: 15 residues. Germline V gives CDR1 KGHSH, CDR2 LQKENI. This CDR3 is CASSPRTGGTDTQYF. The DNA of the CDR3 is TGTGCCAGCTCCCCCAGGACAGGCGGCACAGATACGCAGTATTTT.

Concerning this clone: Other DNA variants within this sample encode the same CDR3. The chain links TRBV29-1 to TRBJ1-1; D possibly corresponds to TRBD1 (6 bases). Trimming shortened V by 7 bases and J by 0 bases, and 9 bases separated the two germline ends. Germline CDR1 SQVTM, CDR2 ANQGSEA. This CDR3 is built from 12 residues. The CDR3 region is CSATGLNTEAFF. CDR3 DNA: TGCAGCGCAACAGGGTTGAACACTGAAGCTTTCTTT.

This clone was observed a few times. This chain joins TRBV5-1 and TRBJ2-5; 9 bases fit TRBD2. Looked up from germline, CDR1 is SGHRS and CDR2 is YFSETQ. The CDR3 spans 14 residues. Unmatched junction bases numbered 7, after V lost 5 bases and J lost 5 bases. The DNA of the CDR3 is TGCGCCAGCAGACTATCTAGCGGGACTGAGACCCAGTACTTC. Protein sequence: CASRLSSGTETQYF.

The chain is built from TRBV4-1 and TRBJ2-1, with D maybe TRBD1 (5 bases). The CDR3 consists of 16 residues. The germline gives CDR1 MGHRA, CDR2 YSYEKL. Trimming took 4 bases from V and 1 from J, leaving 14 bases between them. This CDR3 is CASSRSPGRSYNEQFF. Here the CDR3 DNA reads TGCGCCAGCAGCCGGTCTCCAGGGCGATCCTACAATGAGCAGTTCTTC.

The chain is built from TRBV4-1 and TRBJ1-6, with no clear D. This CDR3 spans 13 amino acids. Germline V CDR1 and CDR2: MGHRA, YSYEKL. Trimming left V 1 base short and J 9 bases short, with 7 bases between. The CDR3 sequence is CASSQAEFSPLHF. The CDR3 DNA follows: TGCGCCAGCAGCCAAGCAGAATTTTCACCCCTCCACTTT.

This clone came up a few times. In DNA, the CDR3 is TGTGCCAGTAGTAAGACAGGGGCGCTGGGCAATCAGCCCCAGCATTTT. Encoded protein: CASSKTGALGNQPQHF. The chain links TRBV19 to TRBJ1-5; 8 bases are a match to TRBD1. J was trimmed by 2 bases and V by 4 bases; bases with no gene match: 7. The CDR3 extends over 16 amino acids. The germline V gene has CDR1 LNHDA and CDR2 SQIVND (reference sequence). The whole variable domain, filled in from reference TRBV19 and TRBJ1-5, reads DGGITQSPKYLFRKEGQNVTLSCEQNLNHDAMYWYRQDPGQGLRLIYYSQIVNDFQKGDIAEGYSVSREKKESFPLTVTSAQKNPTAFYLCASSKTGALGNQPQHFGDGTRLSIL.

V gene TRBV7-9 combines with J gene TRBJ2-1, with TRBD2 identical over 9 bases. The CDR3 consists of 18 residues. Unmatched junction bases numbered 7, after V lost 1 base and J lost 0 bases. Germline-derived CDR1 and CDR2 are SEHNR and FQNEAQ (reference sequence). This CDR3 is CASSLGLAGRHSYNEQFF. The CDR3 DNA reads as TGTGCCAGCAGCTTAGGGCTAGCGGGGCGTCACTCCTACAATGAGCAGTTCTTC.

The chain recombines TRBV5-4 with TRBJ2-4; weak D call: TRBD2 (5 bases). The CDR3 runs to 14 residues. In germline, CDR1 is SGHNT, CDR2 YYREEE (reference sequence). The V end was cut by 2 bases, the J end by 1 base, with 7 bases between. The CDR3 here is CASSFRGAKNIQYF. The CDR3, as DNA: TGTGCCAGCAGCTTTCGAGGGGCCAAAAACATTCAGTACTTC.

This clone has a handful of counts. The chain couples TRBV5-4 to TRBJ1-5; TRBD1 might be the D (6 bases). Between the trimmed V and J ends, which lost 4 bases and 3 bases, there was a span of 11 bases. Germline CDR1 SGHNT, CDR2 YYREEE (reference sequence). The CDR3 sequence is 14 residues long. In DNA, the CDR3 is TGTGCCAGCAGCCCCGGGACACACAATCAGCCCCAGCATTTT. It yields the protein CASSPGTHNQPQHF.

This clone has just a few counts. The chain couples TRBV4-1 to TRBJ1-5; 7 nucleotides match TRBD1. J was trimmed by 9 bases and V by 0 bases; bases with no gene match: 8. The germline V gene encodes CDR1 MGHRA and CDR2 YSYEKL. This CDR3 is built from 15 residues. The CDR3 nucleotides read TGCGCCAGCAGCCAAGAGACAGGGTTTGAACGGCCCCAGCATTTT. Translation: CASSQETGFERPQHF.

The gene calls are TRBV4-1 and TRBJ2-6; TRBD2 matches at 7 bases. Per germline, CDR1 MGHRA and CDR2 YSYEKL. Losses at the gene ends were 2 bases for V and 1 base for J; bases not matched to a gene: 8. CDR3 length: 18 residues. Written as DNA, the CDR3 is TGCGCCAGCAGCCAATTGAGGGGCGGGGGATCTGGGGCCAACGTCCTGACTTTC. It codes for CASSQLRGGGSGANVLTF.

This clone was detected a few times. In nucleotides, the CDR3 is TGTGCCAGCAGCCGGGACAGCTACAATGAGCAGTTCTTC. This encodes CASSRDSYNEQFF. The rearrangement uses TRBV2 and TRBJ2-1; 7 bases fit TRBD1. Germline V gene sequence: CDR1 SNHLY, CDR2 FYNNEI. With V trimmed by 6 bases and J by 3 bases, 2 bases remained unmatched. This CDR3 spans 13 amino acids.

There are a few counts of this clone. The CDR3 loop reads CASSDYGGNQPQHF. In DNA form, the CDR3 reads TGTGCCAGCAGTGATTACGGGGGAAATCAGCCCCAGCATTTT. This chain connects TRBV28 to TRBJ1-5, with D possibly being TRBD1 (5 bases). V was cut by 5 bases and J by 4 bases, with 12 bases left in between. The CDR3 totals 14 residues. Germline V gives CDR1 MDHEN, CDR2 SYDVKM.

The rearrangement links TRBV7-2 to TRBJ2-7, with a possible D match to TRBD1 (5 bases). V lost 4 bases to trimming and J lost 4 bases, with 17 bases between them. Germline values: CDR1 SGHTA, CDR2 FQGNSA. This CDR3 is built from 15 residues. The DNA for the CDR3 is TGTGCCAGCAGCTCCTCCACAGGCCTCAGTTACGAGCAGTACTTC. Protein product: CASSSSTGLSYEQYF.

In this sample, this clone turned up a few times. V is TRBV5-6 and J is TRBJ2-1, with D perhaps matching TRBD2 (7 bases). The CDR3 sequence is 13 residues long. Germline V gene sequence: CDR1 SGHDT, CDR2 YYEEEE. Trimming took 7 bases from V and 6 from J, leaving 14 bases between them. DNA for the CDR3: TGTGCCAGCTCCGGCGGGGGCTCCAATGAGCAGTTCTTC. As protein: CASSGGGSNEQFF.

There are a few counts of this clone. The chain joins TRBV7-9 to TRBJ2-7; D might be TRBD2 (5 bases). Trimming shortened V by 3 bases and J by 5 bases, and 11 bases separated the two germline ends. Germline V gene data show CDR1 as SEHNR and CDR2 as FQNEAQ (reference sequence). The CDR3 extends over 13 amino acids. Here the CDR3 reads CASSLRGKHEQYF. In DNA, the CDR3 is TGTGCCAGCAGCTTGAGAGGGAAGCACGAGCAGTACTTC.

This clone occurred a few times. The genes are TRBV6-5 and TRBJ2-1, with 11 positions matching TRBD2. CDR3 length: 14 amino acids. V shed 7 bases and J 9 bases; nucleotides not matched to a gene: 8. Germline V gives CDR1 MNHEY, CDR2 SVGAGI. CDR3 residues: CASIASGGNREQFF. CDR3 bases: TGTGCCAGCATTGCTAGCGGGGGGAATCGTGAGCAGTTCTTC.

This clone was recorded a few times. V usage is TRBV7-9 and J usage is TRBJ2-5; 8 bases agree with TRBD1. This CDR3 spans 14 amino acids. Germline V gives CDR1 SEHNR, CDR2 FQNEAQ (reference sequence). J was trimmed by 5 bases and V by 4 bases; bases with no gene match: 6. The CDR3 is CASSSRGPEETQYF. The CDR3 bases are TGTGCCAGCAGCTCCAGGGGGCCGGAGGAGACCCAGTACTTC.

This clone showed up just a few times. This chain joins TRBV20-1 and TRBJ1-2, with D uncertain. Per germline, CDR1 DFQATT and CDR2 SNEGSKA (reference sequence). CDR3 length: 11 amino acids. In DNA form, the CDR3 reads TGCAGCGCGGGGTCCAAAGGGGGCTACACCTTC. Translated, it gives CSAGSKGGYTF.

The chain recombines TRBV5-6 with TRBJ2-3, with unresolved D. The CDR3 runs 15 residues. V lost 1 base, J lost 6 bases, and 15 bases lay in between. Germline V gives CDR1 SGHDT, CDR2 YYEEEE. The CDR3 region has the DNA TGTGCCAGCAGCTTGAGAATAGCCATCCCTGATACGCAGTATTTT. Translating gives CASSLRIAIPDTQYF.